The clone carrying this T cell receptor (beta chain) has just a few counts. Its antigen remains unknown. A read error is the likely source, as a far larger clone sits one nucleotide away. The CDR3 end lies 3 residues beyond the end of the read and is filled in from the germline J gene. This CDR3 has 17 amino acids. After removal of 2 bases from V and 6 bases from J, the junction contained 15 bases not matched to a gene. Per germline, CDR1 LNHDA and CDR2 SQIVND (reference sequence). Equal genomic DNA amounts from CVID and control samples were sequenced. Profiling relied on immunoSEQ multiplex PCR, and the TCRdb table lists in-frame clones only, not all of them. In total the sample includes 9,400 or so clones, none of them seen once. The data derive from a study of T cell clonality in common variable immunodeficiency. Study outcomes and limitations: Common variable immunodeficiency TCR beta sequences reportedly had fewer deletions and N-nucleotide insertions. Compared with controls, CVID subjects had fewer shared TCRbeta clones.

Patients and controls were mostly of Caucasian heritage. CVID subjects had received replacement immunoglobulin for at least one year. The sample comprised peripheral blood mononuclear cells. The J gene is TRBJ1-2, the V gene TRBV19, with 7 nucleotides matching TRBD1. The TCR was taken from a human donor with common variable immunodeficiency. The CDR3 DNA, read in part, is TGTGCCAGTAGTATAAACACAGGGGCCCGCTCCGGGAATGGC. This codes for CASSINTGARSGNG. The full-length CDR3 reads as CASSINTGARSGNGYTF.